The 12 T cell receptor beta chains below were found in one sample sequenced in a study of shared clonotypes between healthy human individuals (dated by TCRdb to the early 2020s). Libraries were constructed by the immunoSEQ multiplex PCR assay. This immuneACCESS table, as held by TCRdb, lists in-frame sequences with V and J called but not all clones. Of the missing ones, under half trace to an unresolved V gene in checked studies; the others have no known cause. The sample yields some 2,000,000 clones; over 85% were counted once. Roughly 0.13% of the sample is held by the ten biggest clonotypes. The source material was naive CD4+ T cells sorted from blood. This sample's cell subset or site label indicates: CD45RA+ positively selected. Receptors were obtained from a man aged 18 to 29 in good health.

The rearrangement uses TRBV4-1 and TRBJ2-2; D might be TRBD2 (5 bases). CDR1 is MGHRA, CDR2 YSYEKL, per germline. V gave up 2 bases and J gave up 0 bases, with 7 bases separating them. The CDR3 totals 15 residues. This CDR3 reads CASSQTGSNTGELFF. In nucleotides, the CDR3 is TGCGCCAGCAGCCAAACGGGGTCGAACACCGGGGAGCTGTTTTTT.

This clone was counted a single time. Other DNA sequences in the same sample also yield this CDR3. V is TRBV7-2 and J is TRBJ2-5; D is uncertain. The germline gives CDR1 SGHTA, CDR2 FQGNSA. The CDR3 runs 12 residues. The V and J ends lost 3 bases and 4 bases respectively, with 6 bases between them. In DNA form, the CDR3 reads TGTGCCAGCAGCTTGGTCGGAGAGACCCAGTACTTC. Residues: CASSLVGETQYF.

Concerning this clone itself: The same CDR3 also results from other DNA sequences found in this sample. This chain uses TRBV18 with TRBJ2-1; D ambiguous. The CDR3 length is 13 residues. Germline assignment: CDR1 KGHSH and CDR2 LQKENI. V dropped 3 bases and J dropped 5 bases, with 8 bases sitting between them. CDR3 residues: CASSPGLDNEQFF. DNA of the CDR3: TGTGCCAGCTCACCGGGTCTGGACAATGAGCAGTTCTTC.

The rearrangement links TRBV7-9 to TRBJ2-7; D is perhaps TRBD1 (5 bases). Per germline, CDR1 SEHNR and CDR2 FQNEAQ (reference sequence). This CDR3 is built from 15 residues. V was pared by 1 base and J by 2 bases, with 12 bases between. In DNA form, the CDR3 reads TGTGCCAGCAGCTTAGGCGCAGGGTCGCCCTACGAGCAGTACTTC. Encoded protein: CASSLGAGSPYEQYF.

The V gene is TRBV10-3, the J gene TRBJ2-3, with a possible D match to TRBD1 (6 bases). The CDR3 covers 16 residues. V was trimmed by 0 bases and J by 0 bases, leaving 10 bases between them. The germline V gene has CDR1 ENHRY and CDR2 SYGVKD. The CDR3 sequence: CAISESGASSTDTQYF. CDR3 bases: TGTGCCATCAGTGAGTCGGGGGCCTCTAGCACAGATACGCAGTATTTT.

This clone was counted once. The J gene is TRBJ1-4, the V gene TRBV5-1, with TRBD1 matching 8 bases. Unmatched junction bases numbered 13, after V lost 4 bases and J lost 8 bases. Germline CDR1 SGHRS, CDR2 YFSETQ. The CDR3 spans 16 residues. Written as DNA, the CDR3 is TGCGCCAGCAGCCGAGAGAGCGGACAGGGTGGGGAAAAACTGTTTTTT. It codes for CASSRESGQGGEKLFF.

The gene calls are TRBV25-1 and TRBJ2-7; 8 bases agree with TRBD1. CDR1 and CDR2 (germline): MGHDK, SYGVNS. V lost 0 bases, J lost 2 bases, and 9 bases stayed unmatched. The CDR3 is 17 residues long. The CDR3 coding sequence is TGTGCCAGCAGTGAATATTTGAGGCCGGGACAGGCCTACGAGCAGTACTTC. Protein product: CASSEYLRPGQAYEQYF.

The chain uses TRBV30 and TRBJ1-2; maybe TRBD1 (5 bases). The germline V gene encodes CDR1 GTSNPN and CDR2 SVGIG (reference sequence). Trimming removed 1 base from V and 4 bases from J, with 10 bases in between. This CDR3 is 13 amino acids long. The CDR3 region is CAWSGGKIYGYTF. DNA of the CDR3: TGTGCCTGGAGTGGGGGGAAAATCTATGGCTACACCTTC.

The chain carries TRBV6-5 and TRBJ1-1, with D unresolved. V gave up 5 bases and J gave up 1 base, with 8 bases separating them. The CDR3 is made up of 13 amino acids. Germline V lookup: CDR1 MNHEY, CDR2 SVGAGI. CDR3 coding DNA: TGTGCCAGCAGTGGTAAGTGGAACACTGAAGCTTTCTTT. Amino acid sequence: CASSGKWNTEAFF.

The chain has TRBV5-1 and TRBJ1-2; 9 bases match TRBD1. The CDR3 covers 17 residues. J was trimmed by 4 bases and V by 0 bases; bases with no gene match: 10. Germline-derived CDR1 and CDR2 are SGHRS and YFSETQ. The CDR3 here is CASSLGGDRGGLYGYTF. The CDR3 coding sequence is TGCGCCAGCAGCTTGGGAGGCGACAGGGGGGGCCTCTATGGCTACACCTTC.

The CDR3 spells CAISPLGKADTQYF. CDR3 DNA: TGTGCCATCAGCCCACTAGGGAAGGCAGATACGCAGTATTTT. The chain combines TRBV10-3 with TRBJ2-3; perhaps TRBD2 as D (5 bases). With 6 bases removed from V and 4 bases from J, the gap between germline ends came to 14 bases. Per the germline V gene, CDR1 is ENHRY and CDR2 is SYGVKD. This CDR3 comprises 14 residues.

The chain uses TRBV11-1 and TRBJ1-1; tentative D call: TRBD1 (5 bases). The CDR3 covers 14 residues. Germline values: CDR1 SGHAT, CDR2 FQDESV (reference sequence). V dropped 2 bases and J dropped 3 bases, with 10 bases sitting between them. CDR3 sequence: CASSLQGWYTEAFF. CDR3 nucleotides: TGTGCCAGCAGCTTACAGGGATGGTACACTGAAGCTTTCTTT.